The 5 T cell receptor beta chains reported below all come from one sample, sequenced in a study of CD8 T cells in Susac syndrome. Random-hexamer reverse transcription was applied to about 0.5 to 1 ug RNA. TCRdb re-derived calls from the immunoSEQ multiplex PCR reads in MiXCR, one entry per CDR3 protein. The sample carries 75,000 to 95,000 distinct CDR3 sequences, 85% to 95% recorded once. Input material: CD8+ T cells from PBMCs. These receptors all come from a human donor with Susac syndrome.

J is TRBJ2-3 and V is TRBV19; D is perhaps TRBD2 (6 bases). This CDR3 region has 16 residues. From germline, CDR1 is LNHDA and CDR2 SQIVND (reference sequence). V was clipped by 5 bases and J by 2 bases, with 17 bases between them. The CDR3 is CASSDRPGEPTDTQYF. The CDR3 nucleotides read TGTGCCAGTAGTGATAGGCCGGGGGAACCCACAGATACGCAGTATTTT.

The chain links TRBV20-1 to TRBJ2-5; no firm D call. In germline, CDR1 is DFQATT, CDR2 SNEGSKA (reference sequence). The CDR3 loop spans 17 amino acids. Trimming removed 0 bases at V and 2 bases at J, with 19 bases between. The CDR3 DNA reads TGCAGTGCTAGAGATCGAAAGGTGGGCGGAGAACAAGAGACCCAGTACTTC. It specifies CSARDRKVGGEQETQYF.

The J gene is TRBJ2-2, the V gene TRBV19; D is uncertain. Germline values: CDR1 LNHDA, CDR2 SQIVND (reference sequence). CDR3 size: 12 residues. The V end lost 10 bases, the J end lost 8 bases, and 14 bases lay between the germline ends. CDR3 in amino acids: CATRTGEGELFF. As DNA, the CDR3 is TGTGCCACCCGGACGGGCGAGGGGGAGCTGTTTTTT.

The rearrangement uses TRBV20-1 and TRBJ2-2; no reliable D call. Germline V lookup: CDR1 DFQATT, CDR2 SNEGSKA (reference sequence). Between the trimmed V and J ends, which lost 5 bases and 6 bases, there was a span of 4 bases. This CDR3 is 10 amino acids long. The CDR3 is CSARSGELFF. CDR3 nucleotides: TGCAGTGCTCGTTCCGGGGAGCTGTTTTTT.

This rearrangement joins TRBV27 to TRBJ2-1; TRBD2 might be the D (6 bases). V lost 5 bases, J lost 5 bases, and 19 bases lay in between. This CDR3 spans 16 amino acids. From germline, CDR1 is MNHEY and CDR2 SMNVEV (reference sequence). The CDR3 nucleotides are TGTGCCAGCAGTGGAGGGAGAGCCTCTTGGGACAATGAGCAGTTCTTC. Translating gives CASSGGRASWDNEQFF.